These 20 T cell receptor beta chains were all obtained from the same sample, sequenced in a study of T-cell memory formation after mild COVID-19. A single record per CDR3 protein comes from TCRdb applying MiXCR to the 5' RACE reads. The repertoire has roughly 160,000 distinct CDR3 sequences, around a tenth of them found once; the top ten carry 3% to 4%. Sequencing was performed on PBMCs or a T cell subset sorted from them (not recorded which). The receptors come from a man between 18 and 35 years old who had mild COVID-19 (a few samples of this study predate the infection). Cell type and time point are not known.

The CDR3 region is CASSAPAGTSGHNEQFF. Here the CDR3 DNA reads TGTGCCAGCAGCGCCCCCGCCGGGACTAGCGGTCACAATGAGCAGTTCTTC. The chain uses TRBV7-2 and TRBJ2-1; 11 bases fit TRBD2. V gave up 5 bases and J gave up 5 bases; unmatched junction bases: 11. Germline lookup yields CDR1 SGHTA and CDR2 FQGNSA. The CDR3 has 17 amino acids.

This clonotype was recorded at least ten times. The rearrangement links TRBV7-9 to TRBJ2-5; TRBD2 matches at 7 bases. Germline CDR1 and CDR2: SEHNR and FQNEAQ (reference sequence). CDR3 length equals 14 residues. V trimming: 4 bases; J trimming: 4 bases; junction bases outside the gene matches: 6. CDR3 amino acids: CASSSRLAGETQYF. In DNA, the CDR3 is TGTGCCAGCAGCTCCCGACTAGCCGGAGAGACCCAGTACTTC.

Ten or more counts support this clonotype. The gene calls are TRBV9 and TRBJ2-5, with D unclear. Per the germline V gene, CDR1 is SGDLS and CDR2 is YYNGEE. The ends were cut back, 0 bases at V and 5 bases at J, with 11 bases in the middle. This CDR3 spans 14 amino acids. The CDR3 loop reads CASSVGPLGETQYF. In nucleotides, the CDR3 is TGTGCCAGCAGCGTAGGACCGCTTGGGGAGACCCAGTACTTC.

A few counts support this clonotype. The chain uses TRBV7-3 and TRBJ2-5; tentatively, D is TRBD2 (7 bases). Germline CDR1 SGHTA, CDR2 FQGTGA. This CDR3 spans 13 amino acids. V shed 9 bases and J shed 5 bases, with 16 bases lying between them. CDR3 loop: CASSRGASETQYF. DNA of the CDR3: TGTGCCAGTAGCCGGGGGGCCTCGGAGACCCAGTACTTC. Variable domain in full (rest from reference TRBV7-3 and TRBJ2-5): GAGVSQTPSNKVTEKGKYVELRCDPISGHTALYWYRQSLGQGPEFLIYFQGTGAADDSGLPNDRFFAVRPEGSVSTLKIQRTERGDSAVYLCASSRGASETQYFGPGTRLLVL.

CDR3 in DNA: TGCGCCAGCAGCCCACGGGGTCTGGACACTGAAGCTTTCTTT. Translated: CASSPRGLDTEAFF. This sequence joins TRBV5-1 and TRBJ1-1; D is unclear. V lost 4 bases to trimming and J lost 3 bases, with 13 bases between them. CDR1 is SGHRS, CDR2 YFSETQ, per germline. The CDR3 has 14 amino acids.

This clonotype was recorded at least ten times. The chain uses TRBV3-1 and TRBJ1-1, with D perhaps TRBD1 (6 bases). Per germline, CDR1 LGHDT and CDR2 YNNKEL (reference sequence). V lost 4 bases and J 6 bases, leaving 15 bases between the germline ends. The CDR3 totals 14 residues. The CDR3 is CASSRGQSVAEAFF. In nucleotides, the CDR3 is TGTGCCAGCAGCCGAGGACAGTCGGTGGCTGAAGCTTTCTTT.

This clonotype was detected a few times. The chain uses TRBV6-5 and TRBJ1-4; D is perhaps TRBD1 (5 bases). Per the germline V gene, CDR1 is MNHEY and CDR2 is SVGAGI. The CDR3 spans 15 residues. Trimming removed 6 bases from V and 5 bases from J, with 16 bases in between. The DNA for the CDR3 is TGTGCCAGCAGCCGAGCAGACAGCCCAAATGAAAAACTGTTTTTT. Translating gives CASSRADSPNEKLFF.

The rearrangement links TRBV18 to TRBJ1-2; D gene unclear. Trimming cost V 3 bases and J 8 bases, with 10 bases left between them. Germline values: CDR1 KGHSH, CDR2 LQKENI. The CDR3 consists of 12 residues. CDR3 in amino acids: CASSPGIGGYTF. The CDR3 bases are TGTGCCAGCTCACCCGGGATCGGCGGCTACACCTTC.

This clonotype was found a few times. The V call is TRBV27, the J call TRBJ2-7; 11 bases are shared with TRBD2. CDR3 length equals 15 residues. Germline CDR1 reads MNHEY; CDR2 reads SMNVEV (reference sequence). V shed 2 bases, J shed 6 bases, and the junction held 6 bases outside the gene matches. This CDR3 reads CASSLGLAGGGEQYF. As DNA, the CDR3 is TGTGCCAGCAGTTTAGGGCTAGCGGGGGGTGGCGAGCAGTACTTC.

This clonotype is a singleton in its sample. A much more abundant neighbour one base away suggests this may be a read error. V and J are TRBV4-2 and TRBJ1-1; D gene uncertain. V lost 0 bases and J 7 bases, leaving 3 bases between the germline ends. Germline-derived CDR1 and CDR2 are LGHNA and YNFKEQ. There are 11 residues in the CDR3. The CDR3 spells CASSQESEAFF. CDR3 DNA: TGTGCCAGCAGCCAAGAGAGTGAAGCTTTCTTT.

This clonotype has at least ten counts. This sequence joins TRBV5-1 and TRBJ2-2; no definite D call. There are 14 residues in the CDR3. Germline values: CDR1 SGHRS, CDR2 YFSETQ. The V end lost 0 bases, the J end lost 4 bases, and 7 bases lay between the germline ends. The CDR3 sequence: CASSLAFRTGELFF. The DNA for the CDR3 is TGCGCCAGCAGCTTGGCCTTTCGCACCGGGGAGCTGTTTTTT.

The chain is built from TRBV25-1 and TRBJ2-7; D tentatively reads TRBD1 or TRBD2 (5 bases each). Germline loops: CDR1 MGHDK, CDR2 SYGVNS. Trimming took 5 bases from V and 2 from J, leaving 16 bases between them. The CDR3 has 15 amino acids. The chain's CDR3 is CASSPPGTLTYEQYF. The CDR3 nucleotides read TGTGCCAGCAGTCCTCCCGGGACCCTAACCTACGAGCAGTACTTC.

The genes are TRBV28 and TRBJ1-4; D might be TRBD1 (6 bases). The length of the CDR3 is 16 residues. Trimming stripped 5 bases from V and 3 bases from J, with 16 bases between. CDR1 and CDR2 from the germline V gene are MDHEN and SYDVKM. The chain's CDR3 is CASSPRGPGSNEKLFF. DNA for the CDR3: TGTGCCAGCAGTCCCCGGGGGCCTGGCTCTAATGAAAAACTGTTTTTT.

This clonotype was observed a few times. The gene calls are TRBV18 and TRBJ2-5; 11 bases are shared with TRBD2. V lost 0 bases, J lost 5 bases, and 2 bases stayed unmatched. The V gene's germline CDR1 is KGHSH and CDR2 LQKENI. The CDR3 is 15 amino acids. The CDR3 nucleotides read TGTGCCAGCTCACCACCCCCTAGCGGGGGGGAGACCCAGTACTTC. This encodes CASSPPPSGGETQYF.

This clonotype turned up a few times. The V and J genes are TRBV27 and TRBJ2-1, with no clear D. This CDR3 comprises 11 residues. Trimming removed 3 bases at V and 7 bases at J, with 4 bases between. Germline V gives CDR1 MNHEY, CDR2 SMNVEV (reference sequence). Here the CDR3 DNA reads TGTGCCAGCAGTTTCAGGAATGAGCAGTTCTTC. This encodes CASSFRNEQFF.

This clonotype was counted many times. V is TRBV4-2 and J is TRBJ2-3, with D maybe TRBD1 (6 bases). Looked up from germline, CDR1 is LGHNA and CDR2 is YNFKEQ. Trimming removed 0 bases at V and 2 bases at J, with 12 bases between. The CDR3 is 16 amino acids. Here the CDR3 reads CASSQDPGQITDTQYF. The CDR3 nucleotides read TGTGCCAGCAGCCAAGATCCGGGACAAATCACAGATACGCAGTATTTT.

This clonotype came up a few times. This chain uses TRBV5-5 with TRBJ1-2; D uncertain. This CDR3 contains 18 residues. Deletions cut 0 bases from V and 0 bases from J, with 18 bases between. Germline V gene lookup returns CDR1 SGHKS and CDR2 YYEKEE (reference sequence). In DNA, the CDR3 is TGTGCCAGCAGCTTGGTCAGAGTCCGGGCGACCGCTAACTATGGCTACACCTTC. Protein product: CASSLVRVRATANYGYTF.

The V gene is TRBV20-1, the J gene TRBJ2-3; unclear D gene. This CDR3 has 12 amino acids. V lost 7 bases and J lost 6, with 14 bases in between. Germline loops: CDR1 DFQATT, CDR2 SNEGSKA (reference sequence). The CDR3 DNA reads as TGCAGTGGGCATGATGCAGGCGATACGCAGTATTTT. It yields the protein CSGHDAGDTQYF.

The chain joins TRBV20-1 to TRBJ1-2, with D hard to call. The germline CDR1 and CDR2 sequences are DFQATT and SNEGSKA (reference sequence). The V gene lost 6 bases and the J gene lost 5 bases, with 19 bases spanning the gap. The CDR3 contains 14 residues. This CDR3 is CSAAAGGEGYGYTF. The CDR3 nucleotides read TGCAGTGCCGCTGCAGGTGGAGAGGGATATGGCTACACCTTC.

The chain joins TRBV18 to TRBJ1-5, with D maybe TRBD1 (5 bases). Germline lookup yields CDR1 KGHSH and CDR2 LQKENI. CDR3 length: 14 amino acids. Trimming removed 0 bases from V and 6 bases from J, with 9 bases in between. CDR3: CASSPPHGTQPQHF. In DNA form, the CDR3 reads TGTGCCAGCTCACCACCACACGGGACTCAGCCCCAGCATTTT. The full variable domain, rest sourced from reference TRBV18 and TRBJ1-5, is NAGVMQNPRHLVRRRGQEARLRCSPMKGHSHVYWYRQLPEEGLKFMVYLQKENIIDESGMPKERFSAEFPKEGPSILRIQQVVRGDSAAYFCASSPPHGTQPQHFGDGTRLSIL.